This T cell receptor (beta chain) was sequenced in a study of blood T cell repertoires in COVID-19. Study-level information: The United States, Italy and Spain supplied acute and convalescent COVID-19 samples. PBMCs, B-cell-depleted T cells, or T cells were the source of the cDNA or gDNA that made up the material.

Trimming stripped 0 bases from V and 10 bases from J, with 9 bases between. Germline V lookup: CDR1 SGHDT, CDR2 YYEEEE. The CDR3 extends over 12 amino acids. Under the authors' procedure: Reference gene primer amplification in the assay estimated nucleated cell counts. Sequencing was performed with immunoSEQ multiplex PCR; in TCRdb, only in-frame clones are kept and a portion is missing. For V, J and clone size, that table is used; D and trimming come from the DNA. The repertoire has 120,000 to 150,000 clones, 75% to 90% of them found once; the top ten carry just over 3%. The chain recombines TRBV5-6 with TRBJ2-3; D perhaps matches TRBD2 (6 bases). Sequenced material: peripheral blood. This TCR was recovered from a woman aged 60 to 75 with active COVID-19. For the CDR3, the DNA is TGTGCCAGCAGCTTGGGACTAGTCGCGCAGTATTTT. Translation gives CASSLGLVAQYF.